This T cell receptor (beta chain) was obtained from a study of cytomegalovirus exposure and HLA in healthy donors. The PCR made use of 60 Vbeta and 13 Jbeta primers. Per the original data handling: Around 11 million shared chains were among roughly 81 million unique TCR beta chains counted in a later analysis. This table comes from immunoSEQ multiplex PCR, and its TCRdb copy is limited to in-frame clones, with some not included. V and J calls and clone size follow that table, whereas D and trimming were derived from the DNA. The sample lists fewer than 130,000 clones, approximately 80% occurring once. Concerning this clone: The antigen remains unidentified.

Regarding the study as a whole: Later on, a genetic analysis was performed. It linked a missense variant in DCLRE1C with V- and J-gene trimming of TCR beta. TRBV6-2, TRBV6-3 and some other V segments were unresolvable in 87-base-pair reads.

Unmatched junction bases numbered 1, after V lost 2 bases and J lost 4 bases. Germline V gene lookup returns CDR1 MNHEY and CDR2 SVGAGI. The CDR3 is 14 residues long. Sequenced sample: PBMCs. The clonotype comes from a woman aged 55-70 years in good health and CMV-seropositive. The rearrangement uses TRBV6-5 and TRBJ2-3; TRBD2 agrees at 9 bases. The CDR3 reads CASSYRTSADTQYF. DNA of the CDR3: TGTGCCAGCAGTTACCGGACTAGCGCAGATACGCAGTATTTT.